The 18 T cell receptor beta chains given below trace back to one sample, sequenced in a study of blood T cell repertoires in COVID-19. The protocol was immunoSEQ multiplex PCR, while the TCRdb copy is restricted to in-frame clones and leaves out a portion. This sample has some 150,000 clones; around four fifths occur once, and the top ten carry approximately 4.4%. The source material was PBMCs or T cells enriched from blood (not recorded which). The source of these receptors is a woman aged 50 to 65 who had recovered from COVID-19.

The chain uses TRBV27 and TRBJ1-2; possibly TRBD1 for D (6 bases). Germline CDR1 is MNHEY and CDR2 is SMNVEV (reference sequence). Trimming removed 6 bases from V and 3 bases from J, with 14 bases in between. The CDR3 consists of 14 residues. This CDR3 is CASRGQGRDYGYTF. The CDR3 DNA reads as TGTGCCAGCAGAGGGCAGGGGAGGGACTATGGCTACACCTTC.

J is TRBJ1-1 and V is TRBV19, with 8 bases fitting TRBD1. The CDR3 totals 13 residues. J lost 4 bases, V lost 3 bases, and 1 base had no gene match. Germline CDR1 LNHDA, CDR2 SQIVND (reference sequence). CDR3 loop: CASSIRGRTEAFF. In DNA, the CDR3 is TGTGCCAGTAGTATCAGGGGGCGCACTGAAGCTTTCTTT. The full variable domain, its missing parts supplied by reference TRBV19 and TRBJ1-1, is DGGITQSPKYLFRKEGQNVTLSCEQNLNHDAMYWYRQDPGQGLRLIYYSQIVNDFQKGDIAEGYSVSREKKESFPLTVTSAQKNPTAFYLCASSIRGRTEAFFGQGTRLTVV.

The V call is TRBV4-1, the J call TRBJ2-1; 14 bases match TRBD2. CDR3 length equals 16 residues. Per the germline V gene, CDR1 is MGHRA and CDR2 is YSYEKL. J was trimmed by 9 bases and V by 2 bases; bases with no gene match: 6. CDR3 in DNA: TGCGCCAGCAGCCAACCGGGACTAGCGGGGGAAGGTGAGCAGTTCTTC. Protein: CASSQPGLAGEGEQFF.

The J gene is TRBJ1-2, the V gene TRBV27; TRBD1 agrees at 7 bases. V shed 5 bases and J 4 bases; nucleotides not matched to a gene: 10. Germline V CDR1 and CDR2: MNHEY, SMNVEV (reference sequence). This CDR3 is 15 amino acids long. CDR3 in amino acids: CASSREQGLGYGYTF. CDR3 sequence (DNA): TGTGCCAGCAGTCGAGAACAGGGGTTAGGCTATGGCTACACCTTC.

CDR3 in amino acids: CASSLVRSGYTF. CDR3 DNA: TGTGCCAGCAGTTTAGTCCGGAGTGGCTACACCTTC. The gene calls are TRBV28 and TRBJ1-2; D not resolved. Germline loops: CDR1 MDHEN, CDR2 SYDVKM. Trimming took 2 bases from V and 7 from J, leaving 8 bases between them. The CDR3 has 12 residues.

The chain joins TRBV5-1 to TRBJ1-6, with 7 nucleotides matching TRBD1. The CDR3 has 15 residues. The germline gives CDR1 SGHRS, CDR2 YFSETQ. V shed 2 bases and J 10 bases; nucleotides not matched to a gene: 9. The CDR3: CASSLAGGTRSPLHF. The DNA of the CDR3 is TGCGCCAGCAGCTTAGCAGGGGGAACGAGATCACCCCTCCACTTT.

The J gene is TRBJ2-7, the V gene TRBV6-2 or TRBV6-3; TRBD2 is a possible D gene (6 bases). Between the trimmed V and J ends, which lost 2 bases and 3 bases, there was a span of 8 bases. The CDR3 sequence is 13 residues long. The germline gives CDR1 MNHEY, CDR2 SVGEGT. The CDR3 loop is CASSYTGLYEQYV. The CDR3 nucleotides read TGTGCCAGCAGTTACACGGGACTCTACGAGCAGTACGTC.

CDR3 region: CAWKDTNYGYTF. CDR3 sequence (DNA): TGTGCCTGGAAAGACACCAACTATGGCTACACCTTC. V is TRBV30 and J is TRBJ1-2; D is unclear. The CDR3 spans 12 residues. V lost 4 bases and J lost 2, with 8 bases in between. Germline V CDR1 and CDR2: GTSNPN, SVGIG (reference sequence).

This sequence joins TRBV7-9 and TRBJ2-3; unclear D gene. In germline, CDR1 is SEHNR, CDR2 FQNEAQ (reference sequence). The CDR3 runs to 14 residues. Trimming took off 1 base at V and 1 base at J, with 6 bases between the two ends. CDR3 nucleotide sequence: TGTGCCAGCAGCTTAGTAACTGGCACAGATACGCAGTATTTT. Translating it yields CASSLVTGTDTQYF.

The genes are TRBV6-5 and TRBJ1-6, with 9 bases matching TRBD1. Per germline, CDR1 MNHEY and CDR2 SVGAGI. The trim removed 6 bases at V and 7 bases at J, leaving 7 bases unmatched. The CDR3 has 15 amino acids. The DNA of the CDR3 is TGTGCCAGCAGAACCCTGACAGGGGGAAATTCACCCCTCCACTTT. This sequence encodes CASRTLTGGNSPLHF.

Concerning this clone itself: Additional DNA sequences in this sample encode the identical CDR3. This chain connects TRBV18 to TRBJ1-4; unclear D gene. Germline assignment: CDR1 KGHSH and CDR2 LQKENI. Trimming left V 2 bases short and J 2 bases short, with 12 bases between. CDR3 length equals 16 residues. The chain's CDR3 is CASSPAWGATNEKLFF. CDR3 coding DNA: TGTGCCAGCTCACCAGCCTGGGGAGCGACTAATGAAAAACTGTTTTTT.

J is TRBJ1-1 and V is TRBV12-3 or TRBV12-4, with D uncertain. The CDR3 consists of 13 residues. Trimming took off 6 bases at V and 1 base at J, with 9 bases between the two ends. CDR3 sequence reads: CASSPRGNTEAFF. The CDR3 DNA is TGTGCCAGCAGCCCAAGAGGGAACACTGAAGCTTTCTTT.

The chain has TRBV4-1 and TRBJ1-1, with TRBD1 matching 7 bases. The CDR3 runs 19 residues. The V segment lost 3 bases and the J segment 0 bases; nucleotides outside the gene matches: 16. The germline V gene encodes CDR1 MGHRA and CDR2 YSYEKL. CDR3 protein: CASSHSFGTVTEMNTEAFF. The CDR3 nucleotides read TGCGCCAGCAGCCATAGCTTTGGGACAGTCACTGAGATGAACACTGAAGCTTTCTTT.

This chain joins TRBV11-3 and TRBJ2-7, with 7 bases that match TRBD2. This CDR3 region has 12 residues. Per germline, CDR1 SGHNT and CDR2 YENEEA. With V trimmed by 11 bases and J by 0 bases, 4 bases remained unmatched. The CDR3 loop is CAPGGGSYEQYV. The CDR3 DNA reads as TGTGCCCCTGGGGGGGGCTCCTACGAGCAGTACGTC.

This clone was seen only a few times. V gene TRBV11-2 combines with J gene TRBJ1-2; tentative D call: TRBD1 (6 bases). Trimming removed 5 bases at V and 7 bases at J, with 14 bases between. Germline values: CDR1 SGHAT, CDR2 FQNNGV. The CDR3 runs 13 residues. The CDR3 reads CASSPRQDGGYTF. The CDR3 nucleotides read TGTGCCAGCAGCCCCCGACAGGACGGTGGCTACACCTTC.

This chain connects TRBV5-6 to TRBJ1-2; 7 bases match TRBD1. In germline, CDR1 is SGHDT, CDR2 YYEEEE. This CDR3 contains 13 residues. V was pared by 2 bases and J by 5 bases, with 3 bases of the junction left unmatched. This CDR3 is CASSFGQAYGYTF. The CDR3 DNA is TGTGCCAGCAGCTTCGGACAGGCTTATGGCTACACCTTC.

The chain is built from TRBV19 and TRBJ1-3, with 8 bases aligning to TRBD1. The ends lost 4 bases at V and 1 base at J; junction bases unmatched: 3. Germline lookup yields CDR1 LNHDA and CDR2 SQIVND (reference sequence). This CDR3 spans 15 amino acids. The CDR3 DNA is TGTGCCAGTAGTACCCGGACAGGGTCTGGAAACACCATATATTTT. Amino acid sequence: CASSTRTGSGNTIYF.

The genes are TRBV18 and TRBJ2-7; the D is unclear. This CDR3 spans 12 amino acids. The V and J ends lost 1 base and 6 bases respectively, with 7 bases between them. The germline CDR1 and CDR2 sequences are KGHSH and LQKENI. CDR3 DNA sequence: TGTGCCAGCTCACCACTCCCGGGCGAGCAGTACGTC. Amino acid sequence: CASSPLPGEQYV.